Detailed here is one TCR beta chain. Germline-derived CDR1 and CDR2 are WSHSY and SAAADI. The V and J ends lost 6 bases and 3 bases, in that order; junction bases with no gene match: 8. The CDR3 sequence is 16 residues long. Per the original methods: Estimates of nucleated cell counts were drawn from the amplification of reference gene primers. This table comes from immunoSEQ multiplex PCR, and its TCRdb copy is limited to in-frame clones, with some not included. The D gene and trimming were derived from the DNA, and the V and J assignments and clone size from that table. This table holds fewer than 40,000 clones, around 80% found once. This entry belongs to a study of blood T cell repertoires in COVID-19. Study context: The samples span acute and convalescent COVID-19 from the United States, Italy and Spain.

The sample consisted of peripheral blood. The TCR comes from a man aged 60-69 years with acute or convalescent COVID-19. V gene TRBV10-2 combines with J gene TRBJ2-7; 13 bases match TRBD2. The CDR3 protein is CASSIRGLAGFYEQYF. The CDR3 DNA reads as TGCGCCAGCAGCATCCGGGGACTAGCGGGATTCTACGAGCAGTACTTC.